This TCR beta chain was recovered during a study of blood T cells in healthy people across ages. Regarding the study as a whole: Both higher diversity and more naive CD4+ cells marked long-lived donors when set against aged donors. No conclusive comparison of naive versus antigen-experienced cells was possible with unsorted PBMCs.

This CDR3 contains 14 residues. The V gene end was trimmed by 5 bases and the J gene end by 2 bases; junction bases not matched to a gene: 2. The germline CDR1 and CDR2 sequences are SGHAT and FQNNGV. Isolated per sample were at least 7 million PBMCs. Combining a sample-barcoded 5' primer with a J-beta primer mix, a second PCR ran for about 7 to 12 cycles. Every sample produced at least 3 million CDR3-containing paired-end reads. MiXCR, run by TCRdb on the 5' RACE reads, gives a single entry per CDR3 protein. The table has around 1,800,000 distinct CDR3 sequences, 30% to 40% seen once. About this clonotype: Its antigen is not identified.

The sample taken for sequencing was blood. This receptor was obtained from a human donor in good health. The rearrangement joins TRBV11-2 to TRBJ2-2, with 7 bases fitting TRBD2. The CDR3, as DNA: TGTGCCAGCAGCGGGGACTATAACACCGGGGAGCTGTTTTTT. Translated: CASSGDYNTGELFF. The complete variable domain, with remaining parts taken from reference TRBV11-2 and TRBJ2-2, reads EAGVAQSPRYKIIEKRQSVAFWCNPISGHATLYWYQQILGQGPKLLIQFQNNGVVDDSQLPKDRFSAERLKGVDSTLKIQPAKLEDSAVYLCASSGDYNTGELFFGEGSRLTVL.